The 3 T cell receptor beta chains reported below all come from one sample, sequenced in a study of T cell responses to AZD1222 COVID-19 vaccine. Libraries were prepared by immunoSEQ multiplex PCR; TCRdb keeps only in-frame clonotypes and omits some of them. The sample carries under 90,000 clones, roughly 88% recorded once. The sample in question was peripheral blood, obtained 28 days after the second AZD1222 dose. The receptors stem from an adult who received the AZD1222 COVID-19 vaccine.

V gene TRBV29-1 combines with J gene TRBJ1-2; perhaps TRBD1 as D (5 bases). The CDR3 spans 14 residues. V was cut by 5 bases and J by 4 bases, with 17 bases left in between. Germline V gene data show CDR1 as SQVTM and CDR2 as ANQGSEA. For the CDR3, the DNA is TGCAGCGTTTCCAGGGACGCCCGCTCCTATGGCTACACCTTC. Amino acid sequence: CSVSRDARSYGYTF.

This sequence joins TRBV28 and TRBJ2-5; D not certain. Germline V gene data show CDR1 as MDHEN and CDR2 as SYDVKM. V lost 6 bases and J 0 bases, leaving 11 bases between the germline ends. CDR3 size: 14 residues. The CDR3 bases are TGTGCCAGCAGAGCAAGCCAGGACCAAGAGACCCAGTACTTC. Residues: CASRASQDQETQYF.

The CDR3 nucleotides are TGTGCCAGCAGCCAAGTTAGTCGGAACACTGAAGCTTTCTTT. Amino acid sequence: CASSQVSRNTEAFF. The chain employs TRBV3-1 (or the pseudogene TRBV3-2) and TRBJ1-1, with D uncertain. CDR1 and CDR2 from the germline V gene are LGHDT and YNNKEL (reference sequence). The V end was cut by 1 base, the J end by 1 base, with 7 bases between. The CDR3 runs 14 residues.